This is a list of T cell receptor beta chains from one sample in a study of blood T cell repertoires in COVID-19. Clones were sequenced by immunoSEQ multiplex PCR, and TCRdb holds only the in-frame ones, with some missing. The sample carries roughly 140,000 clones, approximately 90% recorded once. Input material: peripheral blood. The source of these receptors is a woman in her 70s with acute or convalescent COVID-19. The CDR3 runs from the conserved cysteine through the conserved F or W. Fields, in order: J gene, D gene, clone size, V gene, CDR3 DNA, CDR3 protein. D genes are given only for firm matches. Clone size is given for some rows only: seen once, a few or many times, or a class if the clone is expanded.

J gene: TRBJ1-2
D gene: .
clone size: .
V gene: TRBV28
CDR3 DNA: TGTGCCAGCAGTTTCCGGGGAGCTAACTATGGCTACACCTTC
CDR3 protein: CASSFRGANYGYTF

J gene: TRBJ1-1
D gene: .
clone size: .
V gene: TRBV12-3/TRBV12-4
CDR3 DNA: TGTGCCAGCAGTTTAGGGGGAGCGGCTGAAGCTTTCTTT
CDR3 protein: CASSLGGAAEAFF

J gene: TRBJ1-4
D gene: TRBD1
clone size: once
V gene: TRBV15
CDR3 DNA: TGTGCCACCAGCGGAATTCTCTCAGGGGGAGATGAAAAACTGTTTTTT
CDR3 protein: CATSGILSGGDEKLFF

J gene: TRBJ2-7
D gene: TRBD2
clone size: once
V gene: TRBV7-2
CDR3 DNA: TGTGCCAGCAGCTTAGTTTCGGCTAGCGGTTCCTACGAGCAGTACTTC
CDR3 protein: CASSLVSASGSYEQYF

J gene: TRBJ1-2
D gene: .
clone size: .
V gene: TRBV7-9
CDR3 DNA: TGTGCCAGCAGCTTCCCAGAAACAGGCTCCTATGGCTACACCTTC
CDR3 protein: CASSFPETGSYGYTF

J gene: TRBJ2-3
D gene: .
clone size: once
V gene: TRBV11-3
CDR3 DNA: TGTGCCAGCAGCCCCGGGGGAGATACGCAGTATTTT
CDR3 protein: CASSPGGDTQYF

J gene: TRBJ1-6
D gene: .
clone size: once
V gene: TRBV4-1
CDR3 DNA: TGCGCCAGCAGCCAAGATGGGAGATCCTATAATTCACCCCTCCACTTT
CDR3 protein: CASSQDGRSYNSPLHF

J gene: TRBJ1-1
D gene: .
clone size: .
V gene: TRBV27
CDR3 DNA: TGTGCCAGCAGCCTTCTTACAGAGAACACTGAAGCTTTCTTT
CDR3 protein: CASSLLTENTEAFF

J gene: TRBJ1-2
D gene: TRBD1
clone size: .
V gene: TRBV28
CDR3 DNA: TGTGCCAGCAGTCCCTCTGGACAGGGGCACTATGGCTACACCTTC
CDR3 protein: CASSPSGQGHYGYTF

J gene: TRBJ2-3
D gene: .
clone size: .
V gene: TRBV11-2
CDR3 DNA: TGTGCCAGCAGTATCACAGATACGCAGTATTTT
CDR3 protein: CASSITDTQYF

J gene: TRBJ1-2
D gene: .
clone size: .
V gene: TRBV3-1/TRBV3-2
CDR3 DNA: TGTGCCAGCAGCCACGGTTGGGGCTACACCTTC
CDR3 protein: CASSHGWGYTF

J gene: TRBJ2-5
D gene: TRBD1
clone size: .
V gene: TRBV2
CDR3 DNA: TGTGCCAGCAGCCCCGACAGGGGGGAAGAGACCCAGTACTTC
CDR3 protein: CASSPDRGEETQYF

J gene: TRBJ1-4
D gene: TRBD1
clone size: .
V gene: TRBV9
CDR3 DNA: TGTGCCAGCAGCGTAGGGACAGGTCTAAATGAAAAACTGTTTTTT
CDR3 protein: CASSVGTGLNEKLFF

J gene: TRBJ2-5
D gene: TRBD2
clone size: .
V gene: TRBV7-6
CDR3 DNA: TGTGCCAGCAGCTTGGGGACTAGCGGGGTGATCGAGACCCAGTACTTC
CDR3 protein: CASSLGTSGVIETQYF

J gene: TRBJ1-6
D gene: TRBD1
clone size: .
V gene: TRBV10-3
CDR3 DNA: TGTGCCAGTAGGACAGGGAAGGGGTCACCCCTCCACTTT
CDR3 protein: CASRTGKGSPLHF

J gene: TRBJ1-2
D gene: .
clone size: .
V gene: TRBV6-5
CDR3 DNA: TGTGCCAGCAGTTACCAGGGGATGGGTGGCTACACCTTC
CDR3 protein: CASSYQGMGGYTF

J gene: TRBJ1-2
D gene: .
clone size: .
V gene: TRBV9
CDR3 DNA: TGTGCCAGCAGCGCGATACAGGGCGCCATTTATGGCTACACCTTC
CDR3 protein: CASSAIQGAIYGYTF

J gene: TRBJ1-2
D gene: TRBD1
clone size: .
V gene: TRBV18
CDR3 DNA: TGTGCCAGCTCACCGGGACAGGCTCACGAGGGCGGCTACACCTTC
CDR3 protein: CASSPGQAHEGGYTF

J gene: TRBJ1-1
D gene: .
clone size: .
V gene: TRBV10-2
CDR3 DNA: TGCGCCAGCACCATCGGTGGCAGACAGAACACTGAAGCTTTCTTT
CDR3 protein: CASTIGGRQNTEAFF

J gene: TRBJ1-5
D gene: TRBD1
clone size: .
V gene: TRBV29-1
CDR3 DNA: TGCAGCGCCCGGGACAGAGGCAATCAGCCCCAGCATTTT
CDR3 protein: CSARDRGNQPQHF

J gene: TRBJ2-3
D gene: TRBD2
clone size: .
V gene: TRBV7-2
CDR3 DNA: TGTGCCAGCAGCTTAAGGACTAGCGGGGGTGGTACAGATACGCAGTATTTT
CDR3 protein: CASSLRTSGGGTDTQYF

J gene: TRBJ2-1
D gene: TRBD2
clone size: .
V gene: TRBV6-5
CDR3 DNA: TGTGCCAGCAGTCCGATAGCGGGGGGGCCGAGTGAGCAGTTCTTC
CDR3 protein: CASSPIAGGPSEQFF